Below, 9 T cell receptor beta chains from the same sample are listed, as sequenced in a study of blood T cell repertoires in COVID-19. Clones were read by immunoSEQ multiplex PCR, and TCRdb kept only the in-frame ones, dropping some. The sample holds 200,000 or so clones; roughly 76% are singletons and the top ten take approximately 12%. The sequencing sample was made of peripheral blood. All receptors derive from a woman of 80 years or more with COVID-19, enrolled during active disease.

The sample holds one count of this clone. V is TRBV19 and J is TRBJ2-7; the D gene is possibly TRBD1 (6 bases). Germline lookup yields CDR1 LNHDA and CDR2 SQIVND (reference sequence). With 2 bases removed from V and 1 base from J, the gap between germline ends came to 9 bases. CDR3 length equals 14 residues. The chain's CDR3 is CASSITGRSYEQYF. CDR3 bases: TGTGCCAGTAGTATAACAGGGAGATCCTACGAGCAGTACTTC.

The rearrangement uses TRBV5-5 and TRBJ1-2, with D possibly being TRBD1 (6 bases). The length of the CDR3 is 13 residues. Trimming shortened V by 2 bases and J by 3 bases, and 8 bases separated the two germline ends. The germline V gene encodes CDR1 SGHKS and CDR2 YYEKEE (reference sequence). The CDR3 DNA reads TGTGCCAGCAGCTTACAGGGACACTATGGCTACACCTTC. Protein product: CASSLQGHYGYTF.

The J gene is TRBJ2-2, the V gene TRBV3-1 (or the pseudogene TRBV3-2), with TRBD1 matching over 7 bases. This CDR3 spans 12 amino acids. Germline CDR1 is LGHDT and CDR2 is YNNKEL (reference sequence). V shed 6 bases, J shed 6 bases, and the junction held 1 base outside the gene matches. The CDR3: CASRQGSGELFF. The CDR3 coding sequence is TGTGCCAGCAGACAGGGGTCCGGGGAGCTGTTTTTT.

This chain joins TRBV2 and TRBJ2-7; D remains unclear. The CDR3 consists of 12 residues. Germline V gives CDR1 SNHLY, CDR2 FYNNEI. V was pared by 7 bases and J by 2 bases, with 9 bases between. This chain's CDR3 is CASKNSAYEQYF. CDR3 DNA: TGTGCCAGCAAGAACAGTGCCTACGAGCAGTACTTC.

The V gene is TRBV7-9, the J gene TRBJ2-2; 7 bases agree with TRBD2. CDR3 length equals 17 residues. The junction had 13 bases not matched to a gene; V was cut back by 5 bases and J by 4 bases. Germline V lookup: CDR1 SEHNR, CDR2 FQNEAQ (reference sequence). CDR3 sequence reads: CASSVTSDWASTGELFF. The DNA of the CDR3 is TGTGCCAGCAGCGTAACTAGCGACTGGGCCTCCACCGGGGAGCTGTTTTTT.

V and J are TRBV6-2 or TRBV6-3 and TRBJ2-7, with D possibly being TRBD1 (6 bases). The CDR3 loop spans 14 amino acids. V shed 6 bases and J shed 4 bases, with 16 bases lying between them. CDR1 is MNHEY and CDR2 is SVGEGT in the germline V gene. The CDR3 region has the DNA TGTGCCAGCAGCCGACCCGCAGACAGGTACGAGCAGTACTTC. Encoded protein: CASSRPADRYEQYF.

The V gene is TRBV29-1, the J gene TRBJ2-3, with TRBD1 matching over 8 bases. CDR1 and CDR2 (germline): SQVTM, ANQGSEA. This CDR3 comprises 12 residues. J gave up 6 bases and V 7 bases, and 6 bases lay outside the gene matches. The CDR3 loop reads CSGDRGADTQYF. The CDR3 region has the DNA TGCAGCGGAGACAGGGGTGCCGATACGCAGTATTTT.

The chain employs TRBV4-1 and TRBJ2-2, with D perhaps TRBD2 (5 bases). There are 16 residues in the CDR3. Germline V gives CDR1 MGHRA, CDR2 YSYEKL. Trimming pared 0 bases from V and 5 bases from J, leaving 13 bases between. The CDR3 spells CASSQERATTTGELFF. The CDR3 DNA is TGCGCCAGCAGCCAAGAGAGGGCGACTACAACCGGGGAGCTGTTTTTT.

DNA for the CDR3: TGTGCCAGCAGCCTGGGACACCCGAACACCGGGGAGCTGTTTTTT. Protein: CASSLGHPNTGELFF. The rearrangement uses TRBV7-7 and TRBJ2-2; D is perhaps TRBD1 (6 bases). Germline V gives CDR1 SSHAT, CDR2 FNYEAQ (reference sequence). The CDR3 totals 15 residues. Trimming removed 5 bases from V and 0 bases from J, with 10 bases in between.